This entry lists 17 T cell receptor beta chains sequenced from one sample in a study of OX40 agonist ivuxolimab in advanced cancers. Libraries were prepared by immunoSEQ multiplex PCR; TCRdb keeps only in-frame clonotypes and omits some of them. The sample records about 58,000 clones, over 80% being singletons. The input for sequencing was CD4+ or CD8+ T cells sorted from blood, taken in a trial of the OX40 agonist ivuxolimab. These receptors were obtained from an adult with an advanced solid tumor such as melanoma, head and neck, liver or kidney cancer.

V and J are TRBV19 and TRBJ1-3, with D uncertain. Germline V gene sequence: CDR1 LNHDA, CDR2 SQIVND (reference sequence). The CDR3 has 14 amino acids. Trimming stripped 6 bases from V and 2 bases from J, with 11 bases between. Written as DNA, the CDR3 is TGTGCCAGTAGCCCACCCAGGACTGGAAACACCATATATTTT. Translated, it gives CASSPPRTGNTIYF.

The V and J genes are TRBV13 and TRBJ2-3, with 11 bases lining up with TRBD2. CDR1 and CDR2 (germline): PRHDT, FYEKMQ (reference sequence). Trimming cost V 5 bases and J 6 bases; bases outside gene matches: 4. This CDR3 is built from 14 residues. CDR3 DNA sequence: TGTGCCAGCAGCAAGACTAGCGGGGCTGATACGCAGTATTTT. Encoded protein: CASSKTSGADTQYF.

The chain uses TRBV5-1 and TRBJ1-1, with a weak D call TRBD1 (6 bases). Trimming took off 2 bases at V and 0 bases at J, with 8 bases between the two ends. The CDR3 is made up of 14 amino acids. Germline V gene lookup returns CDR1 SGHRS and CDR2 YFSETQ. The CDR3, as DNA: TGCGCCAGCAGCTTACGGACAGTGAACACTGAAGCTTTCTTT. It encodes CASSLRTVNTEAFF.

In this sample, this clone turned up a few times. The chain has TRBV28 and TRBJ2-7; D is perhaps TRBD1 (5 bases). Germline V gene lookup returns CDR1 MDHEN and CDR2 SYDVKM. This CDR3 is built from 14 residues. The ends were cut back, 2 bases at V and 5 bases at J, with 13 bases in the middle. The CDR3 is CASSLGQGGHEQYF. The CDR3 coding sequence is TGTGCCAGCAGTTTAGGGCAGGGTGGCCACGAGCAGTACTTC.

J is TRBJ2-5 and V is TRBV6-5, with D unresolved. Germline lookup yields CDR1 MNHEY and CDR2 SVGAGI. The CDR3 has 14 amino acids. Trimming cost V 0 bases and J 4 bases, with 9 bases left between them. The CDR3: CASSYSGSVETQYF. The CDR3 nucleotides read TGTGCCAGCAGTTACTCCGGGTCCGTAGAGACCCAGTACTTC.

The genes are TRBV2 and TRBJ1-3; D is undetermined. The germline V gene has CDR1 SNHLY and CDR2 FYNNEI. The CDR3 is made up of 16 amino acids. The germline V and J ends were trimmed by 7 bases and 4 bases, with 20 bases remaining between them. CDR3 DNA sequence: TGTGCCAGCACTCCCTTCCAAGGCGCTGAGGGAAACACCATATATTTT. Its translation is CASTPFQGAEGNTIYF.

The chain is built from TRBV5-1 and TRBJ1-6; 11 bases line up with TRBD1. J lost 10 bases, V lost 4 bases, and 10 bases had no gene match. This CDR3 is built from 16 residues. From germline, CDR1 is SGHRS and CDR2 YFSETQ. The CDR3 DNA is TGCGCCAGCAGCCCATCTCTCGGGACAGGGGGGTCACCCCTCCACTTT. Its protein is CASSPSLGTGGSPLHF.

The CDR3 spells CASSMVSSVGSYNEQFF. CDR3 nucleotides: TGTGCCAGTAGTATGGTCTCGTCGGTCGGCTCCTACAATGAGCAGTTCTTC. This chain links TRBV19 with TRBJ2-1; no reliable D call. This CDR3 comprises 17 residues. Germline V lookup: CDR1 LNHDA, CDR2 SQIVND (reference sequence). Trimming took 3 bases from V and 0 from J, leaving 15 bases between them.

The rearrangement links TRBV4-1 to TRBJ2-1; D might be TRBD1 or TRBD2, each matching 5 bases. The CDR3 loop spans 15 amino acids. V was trimmed by 5 bases and J by 4 bases, leaving 15 bases between them. Germline loops: CDR1 MGHRA, CDR2 YSYEKL. In nucleotides, the CDR3 is TGCGCCAGCAGCAATCCCGGGGCCCCTTACAATGAGCAGTTCTTC. Protein: CASSNPGAPYNEQFF.

This clone was seen once. This chain joins TRBV2 and TRBJ2-1; 7 bases are shared with TRBD2. CDR3 length: 11 amino acids. Per the germline V gene, CDR1 is SNHLY and CDR2 is FYNNEI. V was pared by 3 bases and J by 15 bases, with 5 bases of the junction left unmatched. The chain's CDR3 is CASSDRLAWFF. The CDR3 DNA reads TGTGCCAGCAGTGACAGACTAGCCTGGTTCTTC.

The chain links TRBV6-1 to TRBJ1-2; the D gene is possibly TRBD1 (5 bases). Germline CDR1 and CDR2: MNHNS and SASEGT. V lost 4 bases and J lost 3, with 9 bases in between. The CDR3 runs 13 residues. CDR3 in amino acids: CASSAQGDYGYTF. In DNA, the CDR3 is TGTGCCAGCAGTGCCCAGGGAGACTATGGCTACACCTTC.

This chain links TRBV19 with TRBJ2-3; D call uncertain. CDR3 length: 11 amino acids. CDR1 is LNHDA and CDR2 is SQIVND in the germline V gene (reference sequence). The V and J ends lost 7 bases and 5 bases respectively, with 7 bases between them. The CDR3 region has the DNA TGTGCCAGTAATGTTGGAGATACGCAGTATTTT. Amino acids: CASNVGDTQYF.

This rearrangement joins TRBV30 to TRBJ1-6; 9 nucleotides agree with TRBD1. V was clipped by 4 bases and J by 8 bases; unmatched bases: 6. This CDR3 comprises 14 residues. Germline CDR1 GTSNPN, CDR2 SVGIG (reference sequence). The CDR3 sequence is CAWNRGRDHSPLHF. CDR3 sequence (DNA): TGTGCCTGGAACAGGGGGCGCGATCATTCACCCCTCCACTTT.

In the case of this clone: Additional DNA sequences in this sample encode the identical CDR3. The chain employs TRBV6-6 and TRBJ1-2, with 10 bases identical to TRBD1. The CDR3 has 16 amino acids. The trim removed 0 bases at V and 1 base at J, leaving 2 bases unmatched. CDR1 is MNHNY and CDR2 is SVGAGI in the germline V gene (reference sequence). The CDR3 DNA sequence: TGTGCCAGCAGTTACTCAGGGGACAGGGGTAACTATGGCTACACCTTC. As protein: CASSYSGDRGNYGYTF.

The chain links TRBV11-2 to TRBJ2-7, with unresolved D. Looked up from germline, CDR1 is SGHAT and CDR2 is FQNNGV. The ends were cut back, 6 bases at V and 1 base at J, with 10 bases in the middle. The CDR3 runs 13 residues. The DNA for the CDR3 is TGTGCCAGCAGACCGGACGGTTCCTACGAGCAGTACTTC. It codes for CASRPDGSYEQYF.

The chain links TRBV11-2 to TRBJ2-3; no firm D call. The CDR3 contains 12 residues. V was cut by 2 bases and J by 6 bases, with 6 bases left in between. Per the germline V gene, CDR1 is SGHAT and CDR2 is FQNNGV. The CDR3 nucleotides read TGTGCCAGCAGCTTAACCCCGGATACGCAGTATTTT. Protein product: CASSLTPDTQYF. The variable domain in full, completed from reference TRBV11-2 and TRBJ2-3, reads EAGVAQSPRYKIIEKRQSVAFWCNPISGHATLYWYQQILGQGPKLLIQFQNNGVVDDSQLPKDRFSAERLKGVDSTLKIQPAKLEDSAVYLCASSLTPDTQYFGPGTRLTVL.

The chain employs TRBV28 and TRBJ1-3, with a tentative D call TRBD1 (6 bases). V lost 4 bases, J lost 8 bases, and 9 bases lay in between. Germline CDR1 is MDHEN and CDR2 is SYDVKM. The CDR3 sequence is 12 residues long. CDR3 residues: CASSSRGDTIYF. Written as DNA, the CDR3 is TGTGCCAGCAGTTCCAGGGGAGACACCATATATTTT.